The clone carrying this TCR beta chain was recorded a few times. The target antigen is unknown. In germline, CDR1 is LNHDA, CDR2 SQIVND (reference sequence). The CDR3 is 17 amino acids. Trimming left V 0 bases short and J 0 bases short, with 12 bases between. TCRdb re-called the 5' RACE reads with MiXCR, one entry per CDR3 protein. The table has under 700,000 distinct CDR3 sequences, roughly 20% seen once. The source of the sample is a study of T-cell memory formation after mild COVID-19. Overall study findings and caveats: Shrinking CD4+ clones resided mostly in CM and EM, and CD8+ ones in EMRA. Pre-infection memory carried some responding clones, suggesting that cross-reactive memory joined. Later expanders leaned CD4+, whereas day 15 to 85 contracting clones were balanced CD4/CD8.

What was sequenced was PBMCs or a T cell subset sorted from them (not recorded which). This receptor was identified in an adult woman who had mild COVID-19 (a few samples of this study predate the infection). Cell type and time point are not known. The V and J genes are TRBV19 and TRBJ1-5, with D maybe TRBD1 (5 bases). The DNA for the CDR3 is TGTGCCAGTAGTATAGAGGGGGGGGATGTTAGCAATCAGCCCCAGCATTTT. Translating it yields CASSIEGGDVSNQPQHF.